This T cell receptor (beta chain) appears in the sequencing data of a study of response to subunit inactivated influenza vaccine (dated by TCRdb to the late 2010s). Turning to the overall study: The study used deep quantitative T cell receptor repertoire profiling to track responses to a trivalent subunit inactivated influenza vaccine.

Remarks on this clonotype: Its antigen remains unidentified. No base quality information exists; no much larger clone differs at one position.

Overall results and qualifications from the work: The authors suggested that each seasonal influenza vaccination may recruit only a limited number of new T cells.

Library preparation was by RT-PCR. The instrument given in TCRdb is Illumina HiSeq 2500. TCRdb ran its own pipeline on the public reads, namely fastp trimming at Q25 and MiXCR clone calling, and kept in-frame beta chains. CDR3 protein sequences are deduplicated, and each keeps its most common genes and DNA. This sample is represented by 600,000 to 850,000 distinct CDR3 sequences; 11% to 15% of them were singletons. Jointly, the top ten make up about 7.4% of the sample. Deletion took 3 bases off V and 7 bases off J, with a span of 9 bases between the germline ends. The CDR3 measures 12 amino acids from cysteine to phenylalanine. Here the CDR3 DNA is all that survives: 36 bases in frame from base 1.

Specimen: PBMCs from blood, collected less than 15 days before vaccination. This clonotype originated in a man aged 50-59 years who received an inactivated influenza vaccine. Donor details come from another sample of the same person, matched by shared clones. The chain uses TRBV12-3 or TRBV12-4 and TRBJ1-1; no D gene call is confident. Read as DNA, the sequence is TGTGCCAGCAGTTTTAGACTCAGTGAAGCTTTCTTT. This codes for CASSFRLSEAFF.